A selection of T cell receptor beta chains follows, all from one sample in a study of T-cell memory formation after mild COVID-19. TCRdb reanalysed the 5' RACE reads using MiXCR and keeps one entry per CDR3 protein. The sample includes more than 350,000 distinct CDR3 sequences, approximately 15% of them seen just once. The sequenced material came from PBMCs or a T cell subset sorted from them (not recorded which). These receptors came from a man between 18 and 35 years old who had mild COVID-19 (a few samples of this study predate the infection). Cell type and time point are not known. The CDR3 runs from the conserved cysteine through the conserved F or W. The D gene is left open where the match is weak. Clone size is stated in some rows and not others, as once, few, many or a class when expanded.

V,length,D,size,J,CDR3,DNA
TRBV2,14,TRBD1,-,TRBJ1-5,CASSEWDRRQPQHF,TGTGCCAGCAGTGAATGGGACAGGAGGCAGCCCCAGCATTTT
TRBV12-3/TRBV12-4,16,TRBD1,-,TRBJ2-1,CASSRTTGGAYNEQFF,TGTGCCAGCAGCCGTACGACAGGGGGCGCGTACAATGAGCAGTTCTTC
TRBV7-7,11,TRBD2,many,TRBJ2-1,CASSGGGEQFF,TGTGCCAGCAGCGGCGGGGGTGAGCAGTTCTTC
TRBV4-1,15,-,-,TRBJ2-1,CASSQGVSPYNEQFF,TGCGCCAGCAGCCAAGGGGTATCCCCTTACAATGAGCAGTTCTTC
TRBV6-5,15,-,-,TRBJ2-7,CASSFWQGISYEQYF,TGTGCCAGCAGTTTCTGGCAGGGTATCTCCTACGAGCAGTACTTC
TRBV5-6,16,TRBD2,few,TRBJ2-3,CASSRTSGGPGDTQYF,TGTGCCAGCAGCAGGACTAGCGGGGGGCCGGGAGATACGCAGTATTTT
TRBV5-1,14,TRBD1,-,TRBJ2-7,CASSLIDRDYEQYF,TGCGCCAGCAGCTTGATAGACAGGGACTACGAGCAGTACTTC
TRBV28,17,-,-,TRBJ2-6,CASSAGPKSSGANVLTF,TGTGCCAGCAGCGCCGGCCCGAAAAGCTCTGGGGCCAACGTCCTGACTTTC
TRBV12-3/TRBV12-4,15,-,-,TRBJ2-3,CASASGGDRADTQYF,TGTGCCAGCGCCTCTGGGGGTGATAGGGCAGATACGCAGTATTTT
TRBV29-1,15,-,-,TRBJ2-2,CSVWGLADNTGELFF,TGCAGCGTTTGGGGGCTAGCGGACAACACCGGGGAGCTGTTTTTT
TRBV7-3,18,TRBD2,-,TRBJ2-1,CASSFERGPTPSWNEQFF,TGTGCCAGCAGCTTTGAGCGGGGGCCGACCCCAAGCTGGAATGAGCAGTTCTTC
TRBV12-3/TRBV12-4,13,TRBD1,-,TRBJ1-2,CASSGTGSVGYTF,TGTGCCAGCAGTGGGACAGGGTCGGTTGGCTACACCTTC
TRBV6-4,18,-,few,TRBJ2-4,CASSTRSRGGRAKNIQYF,TGTGCCAGCAGTACGAGATCCAGGGGCGGCAGAGCCAAAAACATTCAGTACTTC
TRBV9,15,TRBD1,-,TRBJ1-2,CASSPRGLSRYGYTF,TGTGCCAGCAGCCCCAGGGGGCTCTCCCGCTATGGCTACACCTTC
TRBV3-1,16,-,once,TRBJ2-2,CASSHEPFANTGELFF,TGTGCCAGCAGCCATGAACCGTTCGCGAACACCGGGGAGCTGTTTTTT
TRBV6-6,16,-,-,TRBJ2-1,CASSPPGLSSGNEQFF,TGTGCCAGCAGCCCGCCCGGGTTATCCTCAGGGAATGAGCAGTTCTTC
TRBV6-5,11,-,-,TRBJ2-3,CASSPPPTQYF,TGTGCCAGCAGCCCCCCTCCTACGCAGTATTTT
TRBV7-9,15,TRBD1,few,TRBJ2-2,CASRETGLDTGELFF,TGTGCCAGCAGAGAGACAGGGTTGGACACCGGGGAGCTGTTTTTT
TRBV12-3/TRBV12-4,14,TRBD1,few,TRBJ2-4,CASTPTGNGNIQYF,TGTGCCAGCACCCCGACAGGGAACGGGAACATTCAGTACTTC
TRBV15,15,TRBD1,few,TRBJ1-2,CATRAGGDSNYGYTF,TGTGCCACCCGGGCAGGCGGGGACAGTAACTATGGCTACACCTTC
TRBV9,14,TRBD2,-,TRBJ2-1,CASQGLAGWDEQFF,TGTGCCAGCCAAGGACTAGCGGGGTGGGATGAGCAGTTCTTC
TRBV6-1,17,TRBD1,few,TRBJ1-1,CASSARTGGRVTAEAFF,TGTGCCAGCAGTGCCCGGACAGGGGGGAGAGTTACGGCTGAAGCTTTCTTT
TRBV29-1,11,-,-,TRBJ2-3,CSVERWDTQYF,TGCAGCGTTGAAAGGTGGGATACGCAGTATTTT
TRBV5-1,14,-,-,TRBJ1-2,CASSLWGGRQSYTF,TGCGCCAGCAGCCTTTGGGGCGGGAGACAAAGCTACACCTTC
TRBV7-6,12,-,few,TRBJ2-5,CASRGAQETQYF,TGTGCCAGCAGGGGAGCTCAGGAGACCCAGTACTTC
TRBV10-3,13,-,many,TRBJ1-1,CAINFQGGTEAFF,TGTGCCATCAATTTTCAGGGCGGCACTGAAGCTTTCTTT
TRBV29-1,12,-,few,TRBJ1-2,CSVGQLNYGYTF,TGCAGCGTTGGACAGCTTAACTATGGCTACACCTTC
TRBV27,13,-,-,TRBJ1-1,CASSLYGYTEAFF,TGTGCCAGCAGTTTATATGGATACACTGAAGCTTTCTTT
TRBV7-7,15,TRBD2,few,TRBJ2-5,CASSPGSGGQETQYF,TGTGCCAGCAGCCCGGGGAGCGGGGGCCAAGAGACCCAGTACTTC
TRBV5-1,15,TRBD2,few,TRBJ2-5,CASRLPSGGSETQYF,TGCGCCAGCAGGTTACCAAGCGGGGGATCGGAGACCCAGTACTTC
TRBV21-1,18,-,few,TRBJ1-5,CASTPSTGRGFSNQPQHF,TGTGCCAGCACCCCCTCGACAGGGAGGGGATTTAGCAATCAGCCCCAGCATTTT